This TCR beta chain is from a study of shared clonotypes between healthy human individuals. Study-wide results and limits: Generation of non-shared clonotypes was less probable than generation of clonotypes shared by all four donors. Clonotype sharing among donors was thought likely to change with sequencing depth.

The CDR3 is made up of 10 amino acids. Germline V gives CDR1 SGHAT, CDR2 FQDESV (reference sequence). Trimming shortened V by 10 bases and J by 11 bases, and 14 bases separated the two germline ends. Only in-frame clones appear in the TCRdb table, and some are missing; sequencing was by immunoSEQ multiplex PCR. The sample lists around 550,000 clones; less than 96% were seen once. As for this clone: Its antigen is undetermined.

Sequenced material: naive CD4+ T cells sorted from blood. Subset of the sample: CD45RA+ positively selected. The chain joins TRBV11-1 to TRBJ2-5, with TRBD2 as a possible D gene (5 bases). This clonotype was sampled from a woman in her twenties or thirties in good health. CDR3 region: CAKRLWEQYF. For the CDR3, the DNA is TGTGCCAAAAGGCTCTGGGAGCAGTACTTC.